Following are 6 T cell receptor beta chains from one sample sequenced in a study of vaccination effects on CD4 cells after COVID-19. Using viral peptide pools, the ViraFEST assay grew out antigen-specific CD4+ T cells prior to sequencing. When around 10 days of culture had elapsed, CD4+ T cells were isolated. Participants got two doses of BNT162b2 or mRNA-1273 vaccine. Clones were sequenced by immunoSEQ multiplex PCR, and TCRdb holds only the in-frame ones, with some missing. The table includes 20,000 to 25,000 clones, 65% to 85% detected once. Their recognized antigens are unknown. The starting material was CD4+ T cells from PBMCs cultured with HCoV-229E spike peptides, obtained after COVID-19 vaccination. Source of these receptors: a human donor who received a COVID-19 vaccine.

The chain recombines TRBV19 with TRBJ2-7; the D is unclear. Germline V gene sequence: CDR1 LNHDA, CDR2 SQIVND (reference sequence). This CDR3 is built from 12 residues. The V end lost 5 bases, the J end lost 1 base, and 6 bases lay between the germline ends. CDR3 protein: CASSESSYEQYF. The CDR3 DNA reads TGTGCCAGTAGTGAGAGTTCCTACGAGCAGTACTTC. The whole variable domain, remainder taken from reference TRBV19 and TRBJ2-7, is DGGITQSPKYLFRKEGQNVTLSCEQNLNHDAMYWYRQDPGQGLRLIYYSQIVNDFQKGDIAEGYSVSREKKESFPLTVTSAQKNPTAFYLCASSESSYEQYFGPGTRLTVT.

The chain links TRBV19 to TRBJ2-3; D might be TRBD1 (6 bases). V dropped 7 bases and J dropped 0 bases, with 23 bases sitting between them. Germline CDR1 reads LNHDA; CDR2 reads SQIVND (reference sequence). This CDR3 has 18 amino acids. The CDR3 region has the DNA TGTGCCAGTAACCAGGGCCTCGGACAGCTGTTTAGCACAGATACGCAGTATTTT. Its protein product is CASNQGLGQLFSTDTQYF. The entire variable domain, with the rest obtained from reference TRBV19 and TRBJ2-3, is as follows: DGGITQSPKYLFRKEGQNVTLSCEQNLNHDAMYWYRQDPGQGLRLIYYSQIVNDFQKGDIAEGYSVSREKKESFPLTVTSAQKNPTAFYLCASNQGLGQLFSTDTQYFGPGTRLTVL.

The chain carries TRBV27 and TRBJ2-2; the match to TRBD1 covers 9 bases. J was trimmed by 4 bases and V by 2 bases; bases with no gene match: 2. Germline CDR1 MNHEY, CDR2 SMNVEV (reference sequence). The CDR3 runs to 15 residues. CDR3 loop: CASSLGQGTTGELFF. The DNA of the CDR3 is TGTGCCAGCAGTTTAGGACAGGGGACCACCGGGGAGCTGTTTTTT.

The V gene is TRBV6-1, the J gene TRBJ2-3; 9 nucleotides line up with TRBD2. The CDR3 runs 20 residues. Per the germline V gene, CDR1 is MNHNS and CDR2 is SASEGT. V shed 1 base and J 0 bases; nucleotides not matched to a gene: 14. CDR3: CASSEVAGGPLQASTDTQYF. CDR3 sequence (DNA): TGTGCCAGCAGTGAAGTGGCGGGGGGGCCTCTTCAAGCTAGCACAGATACGCAGTATTTT.

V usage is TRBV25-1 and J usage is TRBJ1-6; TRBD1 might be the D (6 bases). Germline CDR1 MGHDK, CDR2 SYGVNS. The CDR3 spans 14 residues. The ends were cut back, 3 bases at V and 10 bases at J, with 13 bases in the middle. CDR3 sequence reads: CASSDPGTRSPLHF. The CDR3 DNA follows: TGTGCCAGCAGTGACCCCGGGACACGCTCACCCCTCCACTTT.

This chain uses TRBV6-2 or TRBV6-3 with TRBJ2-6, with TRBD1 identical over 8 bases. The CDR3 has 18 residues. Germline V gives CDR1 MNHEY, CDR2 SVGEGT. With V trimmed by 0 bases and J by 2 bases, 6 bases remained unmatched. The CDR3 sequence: CASSYSSQGAAGANVLTF. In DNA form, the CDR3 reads TGTGCCAGCAGTTACTCGAGTCAGGGGGCAGCTGGGGCCAACGTCCTGACTTTC.